These T cell receptor beta chains were read from a single sample in a study of blood T cell repertoires in COVID-19. Assay used: immunoSEQ multiplex PCR; TCRdb lists only in-frame clones, some missing. The table lists roughly 45,000 clones, just over 85% of them singletons. The sequencing sample was made of peripheral blood. Receptor source: an elderly woman with COVID-19, enrolled during active disease. CDR3s include the opening cysteine and the closing phenylalanine or tryptophan. Fields, in order: J gene, clone size, V gene, D gene, CDR3 protein, CDR3 DNA. A D gene is named only where the DNA matches it firmly. Clone size, where shown, is once, few, many, or a class for clones that have expanded.

>TRBJ2-4|.|TRBV19|TRBD2
CASSTYRRGEGSKNIQYF
TGTGCCAGTAGTACTTACCGCCGAGGGGAGGGTTCCAAAAACATTCAGTACTTC
>TRBJ2-7|.|TRBV4-2|TRBD1
CASSPGGGSPPYEQYF
TGTGCCAGCAGCCCAGGGGGCGGAAGTCCCCCCTACGAGCAGTACTTC
>TRBJ1-6|.|TRBV2|.
CASDLTDNSPLHF
TGTGCCAGTGACCTGACTGATAATTCACCCCTCCACTTT
>TRBJ1-1|.|TRBV3-1/TRBV3-2|TRBD1
CASSQRDRGLNTEAFF
TGTGCCAGCAGCCAAAGGGACAGGGGGCTTAACACTGAAGCTTTCTTT
>TRBJ2-5|.|TRBV5-6|TRBD1
CASSLVGTGGHKTQYF
TGTGCCAGCAGCTTGGTTGGGACAGGGGGCCACAAGACCCAGTACTTC
>TRBJ2-6|.|TRBV6-1|.
CASSDWHRAQYSGANVLTF
TGTGCCAGCAGTGACTGGCACAGGGCCCAGTACTCTGGGGCCAACGTCCTGACTTTC
>TRBJ2-1|.|TRBV7-2|.
CASSQLRWNEQFF
TGTGCCAGCAGCCAACTGCGGTGGAATGAGCAGTTCTTC
>TRBJ1-3|few|TRBV18|.
CASSPQGGVYGNTIYF
TGTGCCAGCTCACCCCAAGGGGGGGTCTACGGAAACACCATATATTTT
>TRBJ1-5|.|TRBV5-1|TRBD1
CASSPDRGFQPQHF
TGCGCCAGCAGCCCGGACAGGGGGTTTCAGCCCCAGCATTTT
>TRBJ1-5|once|TRBV6-1|TRBD1
CASSAGQGGGGQPQHF
TGTGCCAGCAGTGCGGGACAGGGTGGCGGGGGCCAGCCCCAGCATTTT
>TRBJ2-1|.|TRBV5-1|TRBD1
CASSLGQGSYNEQFF
TGCGCCAGCAGTTTGGGACAGGGCTCCTACAATGAGCAGTTCTTC
>TRBJ2-1|.|TRBV29-1|TRBD2
CSGHGGSYNEQFF
TGCAGCGGACACGGCGGGAGCTACAATGAGCAGTTCTTC
>TRBJ1-4|.|TRBV19|.
CAISDTSGEKLFF
TGTGCCATCTCGGACACCTCCGGTGAAAAACTGTTTTTT
>TRBJ2-5|.|TRBV7-9|.
CASSSYAARLQETQYF
TGTGCCAGCAGCTCCTATGCAGCTAGACTCCAAGAGACCCAGTACTTC
>TRBJ1-1|once|TRBV4-2|TRBD1
CASSQGAGGLGNTEAFF
TGTGCCAGCAGCCAAGGGGCAGGGGGGTTGGGGAACACTGAAGCTTTCTTT
>TRBJ2-1|.|TRBV3-1/TRBV3-2|TRBD2
CASSPQSGGKNEQFF
TGTGCCAGCAGCCCCCAAAGCGGGGGTAAAAATGAGCAGTTCTTC
>TRBJ2-5|.|TRBV7-7|.
CASSLAAGVIETQYF
TGTGCTAGCAGCTTAGCGGCAGGGGTAATCGAGACCCAGTACTTC